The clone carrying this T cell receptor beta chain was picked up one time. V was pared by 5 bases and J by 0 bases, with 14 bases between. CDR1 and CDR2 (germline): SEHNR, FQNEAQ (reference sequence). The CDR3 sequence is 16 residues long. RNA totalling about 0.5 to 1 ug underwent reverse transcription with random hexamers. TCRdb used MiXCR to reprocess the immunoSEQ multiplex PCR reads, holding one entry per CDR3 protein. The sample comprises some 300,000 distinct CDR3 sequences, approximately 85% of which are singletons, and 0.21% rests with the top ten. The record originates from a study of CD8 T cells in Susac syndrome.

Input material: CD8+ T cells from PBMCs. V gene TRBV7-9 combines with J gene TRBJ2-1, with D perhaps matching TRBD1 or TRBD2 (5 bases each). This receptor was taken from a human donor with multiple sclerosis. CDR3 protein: CASSPHEGPSYNEQFF. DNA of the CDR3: TGTGCCAGCAGCCCCCACGAGGGGCCCTCCTACAATGAGCAGTTCTTC.